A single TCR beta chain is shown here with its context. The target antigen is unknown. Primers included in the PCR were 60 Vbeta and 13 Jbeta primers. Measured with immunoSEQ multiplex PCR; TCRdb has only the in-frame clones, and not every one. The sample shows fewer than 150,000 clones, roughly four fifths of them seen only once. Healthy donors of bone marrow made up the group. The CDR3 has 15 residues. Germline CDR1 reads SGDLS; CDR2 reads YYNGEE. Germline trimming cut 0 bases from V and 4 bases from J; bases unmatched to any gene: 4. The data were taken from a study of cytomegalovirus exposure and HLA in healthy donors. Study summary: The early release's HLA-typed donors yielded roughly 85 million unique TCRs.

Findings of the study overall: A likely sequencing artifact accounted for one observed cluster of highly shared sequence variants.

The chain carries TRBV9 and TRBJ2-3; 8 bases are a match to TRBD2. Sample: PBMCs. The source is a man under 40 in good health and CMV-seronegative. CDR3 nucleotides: TGTGCCAGCAGCGTAGCGGGGGGGGCCCCAGATACGCAGTATTTT. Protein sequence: CASSVAGGAPDTQYF.